Presented here are 23 T cell receptor beta chains from one specimen sequenced in a study of vaccination effects on CD4 cells after COVID-19. Profiled with immunoSEQ multiplex PCR; TCRdb holds only in-frame clones, not every one. This sample has around 49,000 clones, with over 60% found just once. A 10-day culture period preceded the isolation of CD4+ T cells. Each participant was given two doses of one vaccine (BNT162b2 or mRNA-1273). These receptors have no known antigen. The specimen comprised CD4+ T cells from PBMCs cultured without peptide, sampled after COVID-19 vaccination. These receptors all stem from a human donor who received a COVID-19 vaccine.

The V call is TRBV7-6, the J call TRBJ2-1; TRBD2 matches 11 bases. Germline V CDR1 and CDR2: SGHVS, FNYEAQ. Germline trimming cut 5 bases from V and 9 bases from J; bases unmatched to any gene: 9. This CDR3 contains 15 residues. The CDR3 loop is CASSRTSGSIGEQFF. The CDR3, as DNA: TGTGCCAGCAGCCGAACTAGCGGGAGTATAGGTGAGCAGTTCTTC.

The chain combines TRBV3-1 (or the pseudogene TRBV3-2) with TRBJ2-7; TRBD2 matches at 7 bases. V lost 2 bases, J lost 6 bases, and 7 bases stayed unmatched. This CDR3 contains 14 residues. Germline lookup yields CDR1 LGHDT and CDR2 YNNKEL (reference sequence). Here the CDR3 DNA reads TGTGCCAGCAGCCAATCCAGCGGGGCCCTCGAGCAGTACTTC. Encoded protein: CASSQSSGALEQYF.

V usage is TRBV7-8 and J usage is TRBJ2-5, with TRBD2 matching 14 bases. V shed 10 bases, J shed 2 bases, and the junction held 6 bases outside the gene matches. The germline V gene has CDR1 SGHVS and CDR2 FQNEAQ. The CDR3 has 15 residues. For the CDR3, the DNA is TGTGCCACCCAGGGACTAGCGGGGGAGCAAGAGACCCAGTACTTC. Amino acid sequence: CATQGLAGEQETQYF.

The chain uses TRBV29-1 and TRBJ2-5; D may be TRBD2 (5 bases). The V end lost 3 bases, the J end lost 3 bases, and 5 bases lay between the germline ends. The CDR3 totals 11 residues. The germline V gene encodes CDR1 SQVTM and CDR2 ANQGSEA. The CDR3 spells CSVEREETQYF. The CDR3 bases are TGCAGCGTTGAGCGGGAAGAGACCCAGTACTTC.

The chain employs TRBV9 and TRBJ2-1, with D unclear. The CDR3 length is 13 residues. Germline V gene data show CDR1 as SGDLS and CDR2 as YYNGEE. Trimming left V 2 bases short and J 6 bases short, with 9 bases between. Here the CDR3 reads CASSVGWTNEQFF. The CDR3 region has the DNA TGTGCCAGCAGCGTCGGGTGGACCAATGAGCAGTTCTTC.

This chain links TRBV6-5 with TRBJ1-5; unclear D gene. The CDR3 covers 15 residues. Germline CDR1 reads MNHEY; CDR2 reads SVGAGI. The V end was cut by 5 bases, the J end by 1 base, with 12 bases between. The chain's CDR3 is CASSRRTGSNQPQHF. CDR3 DNA sequence: TGTGCCAGCAGTAGACGGACGGGGAGCAATCAGCCCCAGCATTTT.

For the CDR3, the DNA is TGCGCCAGCAGCGGGGGTTCTGTGTCGGGTAATTCACCCCTCCACTTT. Residues: CASSGGSVSGNSPLHF. The chain links TRBV5-1 to TRBJ1-6; D is perhaps TRBD1 (5 bases). The V end lost 4 bases, the J end lost 6 bases, and 17 bases lay between the germline ends. The CDR3 contains 16 residues. The germline CDR1 and CDR2 sequences are SGHRS and YFSETQ.

In this sample, this clone turned up a few times. The rearrangement links TRBV12-5 to TRBJ2-2; weak D call: TRBD2 (5 bases). Germline CDR1 LGHNT, CDR2 FRNRAP. Between the trimmed V and J ends, which lost 5 bases and 0 bases, there was a span of 10 bases. The CDR3 loop spans 15 amino acids. CDR3 DNA sequence: TGTGCTAGTGGTCGAATGACTACGAACACCGGGGAGCTGTTTTTT. Translation gives CASGRMTTNTGELFF.

The table lists this clone with a few counts. This chain connects TRBV5-4 to TRBJ1-2; 9 nucleotides line up with TRBD1. There are 14 residues in the CDR3. V lost 2 bases and J lost 3; bases outside the gene matches: 2. Germline V gene lookup returns CDR1 SGHNT and CDR2 YYREEE (reference sequence). CDR3 region: CASSFRTGDYGYTF. DNA of the CDR3: TGTGCCAGCAGCTTTCGGACAGGGGACTATGGCTACACCTTC.

J is TRBJ2-7 and V is TRBV7-9, with 7 bases lining up with TRBD1. CDR3 length equals 11 residues. CDR1 and CDR2 (germline): SEHNR, FQNEAQ (reference sequence). V lost 5 bases to trimming and J lost 12 bases; unmatched junction nucleotides: 7. CDR3 DNA: TGTGCCAGCAGCCGTGACAGGGCTCTGTACTTC. Its translation: CASSRDRALYF.

J is TRBJ1-1 and V is TRBV5-1, with D hard to call. V gave up 1 base and J gave up 0 bases, with 13 bases separating them. The CDR3 consists of 16 residues. CDR1 is SGHRS and CDR2 is YFSETQ in the germline V gene. CDR3 sequence (DNA): TGCGCCAGCAGCTTGATTGCGACCGGGGTGAACACTGAAGCTTTCTTT. Translated, it gives CASSLIATGVNTEAFF.

The CDR3 DNA reads as TGCGCCAGCAGCCCGGGCGGGGTCCCTAGCACAGATACGCAGTATTTT. This codes for CASSPGGVPSTDTQYF. This chain links TRBV5-1 with TRBJ2-3; D is perhaps TRBD2 (6 bases). This CDR3 has 16 residues. Germline V lookup: CDR1 SGHRS, CDR2 YFSETQ. V lost 4 bases and J 0 bases, leaving 15 bases between the germline ends.

This clone was seen a single time. The V call is TRBV5-1, the J call TRBJ1-4, with D unclear. Germline V CDR1 and CDR2: SGHRS, YFSETQ. V was cut by 0 bases and J by 7 bases, with 10 bases left in between. This CDR3 spans 14 amino acids. The CDR3 protein is CASSLEGRAEKLFF. The CDR3 bases are TGCGCCAGCAGCTTGGAAGGGCGGGCTGAAAAACTGTTTTTT.

This chain joins TRBV9 and TRBJ2-1; 9 positions match TRBD2. CDR1 is SGDLS, CDR2 YYNGEE, per germline. V dropped 0 bases and J dropped 9; count of bases not matched to a gene: 1. The CDR3 sequence is 13 residues long. The DNA for the CDR3 is TGTGCCAGCAGCGTAGGAGCGGGAGGTGAGCAGTTCTTC. Its protein is CASSVGAGGEQFF.

This sequence joins TRBV5-1 and TRBJ2-5; 15 bases align to TRBD2. Trimming removed 0 bases from V and 5 bases from J; junction bases left unmatched: 5. The CDR3 totals 17 residues. Per the germline V gene, CDR1 is SGHRS and CDR2 is YFSETQ. This CDR3 is CASSLGTSGGARETQYF. The CDR3 DNA sequence: TGCGCCAGCAGCTTGGGGACTAGCGGGGGGGCCAGGGAGACCCAGTACTTC. The whole variable domain, filled in from reference TRBV5-1 and TRBJ2-5, reads KAGVTQTPRYLIKTRGQQVTLSCSPISGHRSVSWYQQTPGQGLQFLFEYFSETQRNKGNFPGRFSGRQFSNSRSEMNVSTLELGDSALYLCASSLGTSGGARETQYFGPGTRLLVL.

The chain uses TRBV5-1 and TRBJ2-2; D remains ambiguous. Germline lookup yields CDR1 SGHRS and CDR2 YFSETQ. V was shortened by 2 bases and J by 3 bases, with 11 bases between the two germline ends. The length of the CDR3 is 15 residues. CDR3 amino acids: CASSFVEYYTGELFF. The CDR3 nucleotides read TGCGCCAGCAGCTTTGTTGAGTATTACACCGGGGAGCTGTTTTTT.

Here the CDR3 DNA reads TGTGCCAGCAGCGATCCCGGGACTAGCGGCACAGATACGCAGTATTTT. This encodes CASSDPGTSGTDTQYF. The chain has TRBV3-1 (or the pseudogene TRBV3-2) and TRBJ2-3, with TRBD2 identical over 10 bases. The junction had 6 bases not matched to a gene; V was cut back by 5 bases and J by 1 base. This CDR3 comprises 16 residues. Per the germline V gene, CDR1 is LGHDT and CDR2 is YNNKEL (reference sequence).

The chain is built from TRBV6-5 and TRBJ2-5, with 9 bases matching TRBD1. Trimming at V came to 8 bases and at J to 5 bases, leaving 0 bases not matched to a gene. Germline-derived CDR1 and CDR2 are MNHEY and SVGAGI. The CDR3 loop spans 11 amino acids. The CDR3 nucleotides read TGTGCCAGCGGACAGGGGGAGACCCAGTACTTC. Its protein product is CASGQGETQYF.

This CDR3 reads CAISKTGTSFQNYGYTF. The DNA for the CDR3 is TGTGCCATCAGTAAAACAGGGACTTCATTTCAGAACTATGGCTACACCTTC. The V gene is TRBV10-3, the J gene TRBJ1-2; D may be TRBD1 (6 bases). The CDR3 totals 17 residues. V was clipped by 5 bases and J by 2 bases, with 21 bases between them. Per germline, CDR1 ENHRY and CDR2 SYGVKD.

This clone was recorded once. The chain combines TRBV29-1 with TRBJ2-3, with D perhaps matching TRBD2 (5 bases). Germline CDR1 reads SQVTM; CDR2 reads ANQGSEA. The CDR3 is 15 residues long. The V gene lost 4 bases and the J gene lost 0 bases, with 14 bases spanning the gap. CDR3 DNA: TGCAGCGTTGGCCTGTCGGGGTCTAGCACAGATACGCAGTATTTT. It specifies CSVGLSGSSTDTQYF.

The V and J genes are TRBV6-5 and TRBJ1-2; weak D call: TRBD1 (6 bases). CDR1 and CDR2 (germline): MNHEY, SVGAGI. V was shortened by 6 bases and J by 2 bases, with 10 bases between the two germline ends. The CDR3 totals 13 residues. CDR3 DNA sequence: TGTGCCAGCAGGATGGACAGCAACTATGGCTACACCTTC. Amino acid sequence: CASRMDSNYGYTF.

CDR3 residues: CASSQDQLEAFF. CDR3 sequence (DNA): TGTGCCAGCAGCCAAGATCAGTTAGAAGCTTTCTTT. The chain joins TRBV3-1 (or the pseudogene TRBV3-2) to TRBJ1-1, with D hard to call. The CDR3 totals 12 residues. Germline V gives CDR1 LGHDT, CDR2 YNNKEL (reference sequence). The V and J ends lost 0 bases and 8 bases respectively, with 7 bases between them.

The chain couples TRBV5-5 to TRBJ1-2; D ambiguous. Trimming took off 0 bases at V and 2 bases at J, with 11 bases between the two ends. The germline CDR1 and CDR2 sequences are SGHKS and YYEKEE (reference sequence). This CDR3 region has 15 residues. This CDR3 reads CASSLVGTENYGYTF. The CDR3 region has the DNA TGTGCCAGCAGCTTGGTTGGCACAGAGAACTATGGCTACACCTTC.